The present entry profiles one TCR beta chain with its context. Its specificity is not known. The sample comes from a study of T cells in Graves' hyperthyroidism and ophthalmopathy. Study results and limitations: A 13 V-J signature model discriminated ophthalmopathy versus stable hyperthyroidism. The blood repertoire included most of the expanded thyroid clonotypes above 0.001.

The CDR3 regions of TCR beta were amplified from RNA transcripts. The HTBI set primed first-round TCR CDR3 RT-PCR. Each CDR3 protein gets one entry after TCRdb re-called the multiplex PCR reads with MiXCR. This sample has around 480,000 distinct CDR3 sequences; over 13% occur once, and the top ten carry 15% to 20%. With 5 bases clipped from V and 10 bases from J, the junction kept 8 bases outside the gene matches. Per the germline V gene, CDR1 is MNHEY and CDR2 is SMNVEV (reference sequence). CDR3 length: 15 amino acids. If no ophthalmopathy progression occurred within 18 months, Graves' hyperthyroidism was stable. Uncontrolled infections, other autoimmune diseases, pregnancy or lactation led to exclusion of patients.

The receptor's source is a young woman with Graves' hyperthyroidism. Sequenced: blood. This chain uses TRBV27 with TRBJ1-6; 10 positions agree with TRBD1. This chain's CDR3 is CASSTTGTGASPLHF. Here the CDR3 DNA reads TGTGCCAGCAGTACGACCGGGACAGGGGCATCACCCCTCCACTTT.